What follows describes a single T cell receptor (beta chain). Its specificity is not known. These data are taken from a study of OX40 agonist ivuxolimab in advanced cancers. Study information: It was ivuxolimab, an agonistic anti-OX40 (CD134) antibody, that patients were treated with. Study results and limitations: At 0.1 to 3.0 mg/kg and by week 6, CD4+ and CD8+ T cells in the blood had expanded clonally. Nonresponders, in some cases, also had low normalized T-cell clonal expansion.

Sequencing was performed with immunoSEQ multiplex PCR; in TCRdb, only in-frame clones are kept and a portion is missing. The sample shows tens of thousands of clones, roughly 84% of them seen only once. This CDR3 region has 14 residues. Unmatched junction bases numbered 1, after V lost 1 base and J lost 3 bases. Germline V gene data show CDR1 as LGHNA and CDR2 as YSLEER. The sequence was obtained from an adult with an advanced solid tumor such as melanoma, head and neck, liver or kidney cancer. This chain uses TRBV4-3 with TRBJ2-7; 9 bases fit TRBD2. Material: CD4+ or CD8+ T cells sorted from blood, obtained in a trial of the OX40 agonist ivuxolimab. The CDR3 DNA reads TGCGCCAGCAGCCAAGTGACTAGCGGCTACGAGCAGTACTTC. Translated: CASSQVTSGYEQYF.